Listed below are T cell receptor beta chains from one sample, sequenced in a study of shared clonotypes between healthy human individuals. Using immunoSEQ multiplex PCR, the repertoire was profiled, and TCRdb retains in-frame clones only, with some absent. The sample records over a million clones, just under 99% being singletons. Sequencing was performed on naive CD4+ T cells sorted from blood. These receptors were collected from a man under 40 in good health. The CDR3 runs from the conserved cysteine through the conserved F or W. Each record gives: clone size, V gene, D gene, J gene, CDR3 DNA, CDR3 protein. D genes are given only for firm matches. Rows may omit the clone size; those that give it use once, few, many or a size class.

once,TRBV18,NA,TRBJ1-1,TGTGCCAGCTCACTCCGACCCCCTCTAACAGGACTACTGGGGGACACTGAAGCTTTCTTT,CASSLRPPLTGLLGDTEAFF
NA,TRBV18,NA,TRBJ2-2,TGTGCCAGCTCACCATCTCAGGCAACCTACACCGGGGAGCTGTTTTTT,CASSPSQATYTGELFF
NA,TRBV2,NA,TRBJ2-1,TGTGCCAGCAGTGGTGCTCGGGGAAATGAGCAGTTCTTC,CASSGARGNEQFF
NA,TRBV14,NA,TRBJ2-7,TGTGCCAGCAGCCAACGGCCGAACTACGAGCAGTACTTC,CASSQRPNYEQYF
NA,TRBV2,NA,TRBJ1-4,TGTGCCAGCAGTGGAAGGGGGACTAATGAAAAACTGTTTTTT,CASSGRGTNEKLFF
NA,TRBV6-1,TRBD1,TRBJ1-2,TGTGCCAGCAGTGAACCAGGGGGTGTTACCTATGGCTACACCTTC,CASSEPGGVTYGYTF
NA,TRBV5-4,TRBD2,TRBJ2-3,TGTGCCAGCAGCCCTCGGGAGGGCCGAGATACGCAGTATTTT,CASSPREGRDTQYF
NA,TRBV29-1,NA,TRBJ2-1,TGCAGCGTTGATGGCTCGTCCTCCTACAATGAGCAGTTCTTC,CSVDGSSSYNEQFF
NA,TRBV28,TRBD1,TRBJ1-2,TGTGCCAGCCGCGGGACAGGTAGCTATGGCTACACCTTC,CASRGTGSYGYTF
NA,TRBV7-9,NA,TRBJ1-5,TGTGCCAGCAGCTTAGCGCCAGGGACGGATCAGCCCCAGCATTTT,CASSLAPGTDQPQHF
NA,TRBV9,NA,TRBJ2-1,TGTGCCAGCAGCGTAGCTTCGGGCAGAGGCAATGAGCAGTTCTTC,CASSVASGRGNEQFF
NA,TRBV5-1,TRBD1,TRBJ2-7,TGCGCCAGCAGCGACCCCGGGACAGGACCTAACTTC,CASSDPGTGPNF
NA,TRBV6-1,NA,TRBJ1-1,TGTGCCAGCAGCGGACGGGAAGCTTTCTTT,CASSGREAFF
NA,TRBV4-1,NA,TRBJ2-1,TGCGCCAGCAGCCCGACAAGGTACAATGAGCAGTTCTTC,CASSPTRYNEQFF
NA,TRBV5-1,NA,TRBJ2-7,TGCGCCAGCAGCTTGGCCCGGAGCTACGAGCAGTACTTC,CASSLARSYEQYF
NA,TRBV11-2,NA,TRBJ1-3,TGTGCCAGCAGCTTTCCCGGGGCGGTTCCATCTGGAAACACCATATATTTT,CASSFPGAVPSGNTIYF
NA,TRBV9,TRBD2,TRBJ2-1,TGTGCCAGCAGCGTCCGGGACTACTGGGACAATGAGCAGTTCTTC,CASSVRDYWDNEQFF
NA,TRBV20-1,NA,TRBJ2-7,TGCAGTGCATCGGACATCTACGAGCAGTACTTC,CSASDIYEQYF
NA,TRBV5-1,TRBD1,TRBJ2-3,TGCGCCAGCAGACACCGGGACAGGGTTCCGCCAGATACGCAGTATTTT,CASRHRDRVPPDTQYF
NA,TRBV4-1,NA,TRBJ2-3,TGCGCCAGCAGCCAGGTGGATACGCAGTATTTT,CASSQVDTQYF
NA,TRBV5-1,NA,TRBJ1-1,TGCGCCAGCAGCTGGGTCTCGATGACAACAGGGTTCACTGAAGCTTTCTTT,CASSWVSMTTGFTEAFF
NA,TRBV7-9,TRBD2,TRBJ2-7,TGTGCCAGCAGCCCGGTGACTAGCCACTCCTACGAGCAGTACTTC,CASSPVTSHSYEQYF
once,TRBV28,TRBD1,TRBJ1-5,TGTGCCAGCAGTCCCATGATAATGCCGGGACAGATGAGATATAGCAATCAGCCCCAGCATTTT,CASSPMIMPGQMRYSNQPQHF
NA,TRBV28,NA,TRBJ1-5,TGTGCCAGCAGTTTCGGCGGCAGGGCGGAGAATCAGCCCCAGCATTTT,CASSFGGRAENQPQHF
NA,TRBV14,TRBD2,TRBJ2-1,TGTGCCAGCAGCCAAGGGGTCGGGAGGGCCTTCAATGAGCAGTTCTTC,CASSQGVGRAFNEQFF
NA,TRBV7-8,TRBD1,TRBJ1-2,TGTGCCAGCAGCCCACCGACAGGGGGCGCTTTTACCTATGGCTACACCTTC,CASSPPTGGAFTYGYTF
NA,TRBV7-2,TRBD2,TRBJ2-3,TGTGCCAGCAGCTTAGCGGGAGGGCCCCCGCGCGATACGCAGTATTTT,CASSLAGGPPRDTQYF
NA,TRBV20-1,NA,TRBJ2-7,TGCAGTGCTAGCCTAGCCGGGGAGCAGTACTTC,CSASLAGEQYF
NA,TRBV4-3,NA,TRBJ2-2,TGCGCCAGCAGCCAAGATCTGGGGGCAGCGAACACCGGGGAGCTGTTTTTT,CASSQDLGAANTGELFF